The 18 T cell receptor beta chains listed next were all sequenced from one sample in a study of cytomegalovirus exposure and HLA in healthy donors. With 60 Vbeta and 13 Jbeta primers, the PCR was carried out. Using immunoSEQ multiplex PCR, the repertoire was profiled, and TCRdb retains in-frame clones only, with some absent. The sample has 75,000 to 95,000 clones, 69% seen once. Sequencing input: PBMCs. The source of these receptors is a man aged 45 to 65 in good health and CMV-seronegative.

The chain joins TRBV6-5 to TRBJ2-1, with TRBD1 as a possible D gene (7 bases). Trimming cost V 4 bases and J 4 bases, with 17 bases left between them. This CDR3 is 16 amino acids long. The germline CDR1 and CDR2 sequences are MNHEY and SVGAGI. The CDR3 region has the DNA TGTGCCAGCAGTTCTTCTGGCAGGGGGGTATACAATGAGCAGTTCTTC. It yields the protein CASSSSGRGVYNEQFF.

V usage is TRBV19 and J usage is TRBJ1-1; 7 nucleotides match TRBD1. Trimming at V came to 4 bases and at J to 0 bases, leaving 8 bases not matched to a gene. The germline V gene has CDR1 LNHDA and CDR2 SQIVND (reference sequence). The CDR3 length is 16 residues. CDR3 nucleotide sequence: TGTGCCAGTAGTAGGGACAGCAGGCGAGTGAACACTGAAGCTTTCTTT. Amino acid sequence: CASSRDSRRVNTEAFF.

Only a few counts were recorded for this clone. This chain joins TRBV6-5 and TRBJ2-2, with D uncertain. CDR3 length: 14 residues. Germline V gene data show CDR1 as MNHEY and CDR2 as SVGAGI. Deletions cut 6 bases from V and 0 bases from J, with 8 bases between. The CDR3 bases are TGTGCCAGCAGCTTCACACCGAACACCGGGGAGCTGTTTTTT. This sequence encodes CASSFTPNTGELFF.

The J gene is TRBJ2-7, the V gene TRBV6-1; D is possibly TRBD1 (5 bases). CDR3 length: 15 residues. Germline CDR1 MNHNS, CDR2 SASEGT. Trimming pared 2 bases from V and 3 bases from J, leaving 14 bases between. The CDR3 is CASSEIQGIFYEQYF. The CDR3 region has the DNA TGTGCCAGCAGTGAAATCCAGGGTATTTTCTACGAGCAGTACTTC.

V usage is TRBV6-5 and J usage is TRBJ1-4; TRBD1 matches 9 bases. The junction had 3 bases not matched to a gene; V was cut back by 2 bases and J by 5 bases. The CDR3 length is 15 residues. Germline V gives CDR1 MNHEY, CDR2 SVGAGI. The CDR3 coding sequence is TGTGCCAGCAGTTACGGGGACAGGGAGAATGAAAAACTGTTTTTT. Translating it yields CASSYGDRENEKLFF.

The sample holds one count of this clone. The chain employs TRBV5-1 and TRBJ2-1; D may be TRBD2 (5 bases). Germline loops: CDR1 SGHRS, CDR2 YFSETQ. Trimming pared 0 bases from V and 8 bases from J, leaving 18 bases between. The CDR3 consists of 16 residues. The CDR3 DNA reads as TGCGCCAGCAGCTTGGCTATCCTAGCTCCATCCGATGAGCAGTTCTTC. Protein product: CASSLAILAPSDEQFF.

The V call is TRBV5-1, the J call TRBJ1-1, with D hard to call. The V and J ends lost 1 base and 7 bases respectively, with 14 bases between them. The CDR3 extends over 14 amino acids. CDR1 and CDR2 (germline): SGHRS, YFSETQ. CDR3 bases: TGCGCCAGCAGCTTGATGCAGACCGGGAATGAAGCTTTCTTT. Its protein product is CASSLMQTGNEAFF.

This chain links TRBV5-8 with TRBJ1-5; TRBD1 is a possible D gene (5 bases). This CDR3 has 16 amino acids. Trimming stripped 2 bases from V and 0 bases from J, with 12 bases between. Per the germline V gene, CDR1 is SGHTS and CDR2 is YDEGEE. The CDR3 loop is CASSFWTIYSNQPQHF. CDR3 sequence (DNA): TGTGCCAGCAGCTTCTGGACAATCTATAGCAATCAGCCCCAGCATTTT.

The rearrangement uses TRBV7-9 and TRBJ2-5, with 9 bases matching TRBD1. The J call may not be correct, given that the DNA end is closer to TRBJ2-7. This CDR3 has 13 residues. Germline V gene lookup returns CDR1 SEHNR and CDR2 FQNEAQ (reference sequence). CDR3 sequence reads: CASRRGTGNEQYF. CDR3 in DNA: TGTGCCAGCAGACGCGGGACAGGGAACGAGCAGTACTTC.

This clone appeared a few times. The genes are TRBV4-3 and TRBJ1-4, with 7 nucleotides matching TRBD1. There are 16 residues in the CDR3. Losses at the gene ends were 5 bases for V and 7 bases for J; bases not matched to a gene: 13. Germline V lookup: CDR1 LGHNA, CDR2 YSLEER. The CDR3 reads CASSNTTGWFIEKLFF. CDR3 DNA sequence: TGCGCCAGCAGCAATACGACAGGGTGGTTTATTGAAAAACTGTTTTTT.

The rearrangement links TRBV4-2 to TRBJ2-6; TRBD2 agrees at 13 bases. The CDR3 runs 20 residues. Germline-derived CDR1 and CDR2 are LGHNA and YNFKEQ. J was trimmed by 3 bases and V by 3 bases; bases with no gene match: 11. As DNA, the CDR3 is TGTGCCAGCAGCCAGGTCACGGGACTAGCGGGACCTGTTGGGGCCAACGTCCTGACTTTC. The encoded protein is CASSQVTGLAGPVGANVLTF.

This chain links TRBV28 with TRBJ1-3; D call uncertain. Trimming cost V 5 bases and J 0 bases, with 11 bases left between them. Per germline, CDR1 MDHEN and CDR2 SYDVKM. This CDR3 spans 15 amino acids. The CDR3 reads CASSPTPVSGNTIYF. CDR3 nucleotides: TGTGCCAGCAGTCCAACCCCAGTCTCTGGAAACACCATATATTTT.

This clone was detected once. The rearrangement joins TRBV5-1 to TRBJ2-1, with 7 bases fitting TRBD1. CDR3 length: 14 amino acids. The J segment lost 2 bases and the V segment lost 6 bases, leaving 5 bases of the junction unmatched. Germline CDR1 reads SGHRS; CDR2 reads YFSETQ. The CDR3 protein is CASTTGTAYNEQFF. The CDR3 DNA is TGCGCCAGCACAACCGGGACAGCCTACAATGAGCAGTTCTTC.

This clone was counted only a few times. The chain employs TRBV30 and TRBJ2-7, with 7 bases matching TRBD2. Trimming removed 2 bases from V and 4 bases from J; junction bases left unmatched: 8. The CDR3 consists of 14 residues. Germline V gives CDR1 GTSNPN, CDR2 SVGIG (reference sequence). This CDR3 is CAWSPASGLYEQYV. CDR3 bases: TGTGCCTGGAGTCCGGCTAGCGGACTTTACGAGCAGTACGTC.

For the CDR3, the DNA is TGTGCCTGGAGTAGGACAGGGGGCATCTACGAGCAGTACTTC. This sequence encodes CAWSRTGGIYEQYF. V is TRBV30 and J is TRBJ2-7; 11 bases match TRBD1. The ends lost 2 bases at V and 3 bases at J; junction bases unmatched: 3. In germline, CDR1 is GTSNPN, CDR2 SVGIG (reference sequence). This CDR3 has 14 amino acids.

This chain links TRBV6-5 with TRBJ2-2, with D unclear. This CDR3 is built from 12 residues. Trimming took off 5 bases at V and 6 bases at J, with 7 bases between the two ends. CDR1 MNHEY and CDR2 SVGAGI come from the germline V gene. CDR3: CASSMYPGELFF. CDR3 coding DNA: TGTGCCAGCAGTATGTATCCCGGGGAGCTGTTTTTT.

The rearrangement uses TRBV29-1 and TRBJ1-5; D uncertain. V was pared by 3 bases and J by 7 bases, with 13 bases between. The V gene's germline CDR1 is SQVTM and CDR2 ANQGSEA. The CDR3 consists of 13 residues. CDR3 DNA sequence: TGCAGCGTTGACGTCGGGGTCGGACAGCCCCAGCATTTT. Amino acid sequence: CSVDVGVGQPQHF.

This clone was recorded a few times. The chain uses TRBV13 and TRBJ2-7; 7 bases align to TRBD2. V gave up 0 bases and J gave up 6 bases; unmatched junction bases: 8. This CDR3 is 15 amino acids long. Germline CDR1 is PRHDT and CDR2 is FYEKMQ (reference sequence). The CDR3 here is CASSLGGRLVAEQYV. CDR3 DNA: TGTGCCAGCAGCTTAGGCGGGAGGCTAGTAGCCGAGCAGTACGTC.